This TCR beta chain emerged from a study of blood T cell repertoires in COVID-19. Study at large: PBMCs, B-cell-depleted T cells, or T cells were the source of the cDNA or gDNA that made up the material.

The length of the CDR3 is 15 residues. V was pared by 1 base and J by 1 base, with 9 bases between. Germline assignment: CDR1 SGHDT and CDR2 YYEEEE. Only in-frame clones appear in the TCRdb table, and some are missing; sequencing was by immunoSEQ multiplex PCR. Of 200,000 to 300,000 clones listed, about 90% are singletons. The TCR sequence derives from a man between 60 and 75 years old who had recovered from COVID-19. The sequenced sample consisted of peripheral blood. The gene calls are TRBV5-6 and TRBJ2-1, with D possibly TRBD1 on 5 matching bases. CDR3 DNA: TGTGCCAGCAGCTTGTTTTCAGGGTCCTACAATGAGCAGTTCTTC. As protein: CASSLFSGSYNEQFF.